A selection of T cell receptor beta chains follows, all from one sample in a study of shared clonotypes between healthy human individuals. Clones were read by immunoSEQ multiplex PCR, and TCRdb kept only the in-frame ones, dropping some. Among approximately 1.4 million clones listed, nearly 99% were seen once. Sequencing was carried out using naive CD4+ T cells sorted from blood. The receptors stem from a man aged 30 to 45 in good health. The CDR3 runs from the conserved cysteine through the conserved F or W. Fields, in order: J gene, D gene, clone size, V gene, CDR3 protein, CDR3 DNA. D genes are given only for firm matches. The size field is filled for only some rows; it gives once, few, many or a size class.

>TRBJ1-4|NA|NA|TRBV18
CASSPRRTDSNEKLFF
TGTGCCAGCTCACCGAGAAGGACAGATAGTAATGAAAAACTGTTTTTT
>TRBJ2-1|TRBD2|once|TRBV7-2
CASSPGTSGSGYNEQFF
TGTGCCAGCAGCCCTGGGACTAGCGGGAGTGGGTACAATGAGCAGTTCTTC
>TRBJ2-5|NA|NA|TRBV30
CAWTSSAGETQYF
TGTGCCTGGACCTCCAGCGCCGGGGAGACCCAGTACTTC
>TRBJ1-1|NA|NA|TRBV5-1
CASSKRDGNTEAFF
TGCGCCAGCAGCAAACGGGACGGGAACACTGAAGCTTTCTTT
>TRBJ1-5|NA|NA|TRBV28
CASINGGSSNQPQHF
TGTGCCAGCATCAACGGGGGGTCTAGCAATCAGCCCCAGCATTTT
>TRBJ2-7|NA|NA|TRBV5-1
CASSLVGDSTYEQYF
TGCGCCAGCAGCTTGGTCGGCGACAGCACCTACGAGCAGTACTTC
>TRBJ2-1|NA|NA|TRBV7-9
CASSTVRDAPYNEQFF
TGTGCCAGCAGCACAGTTCGGGACGCACCCTACAATGAGCAGTTCTTC
>TRBJ2-1|NA|NA|TRBV18
CASSPPSQGGHEQFF
TGTGCCAGCTCACCACCGAGCCAGGGGGGCCATGAGCAGTTCTTC
>TRBJ2-3|NA|NA|TRBV18
CASSILAGDTQYF
TGTGCCAGCTCAATCTTAGCTGGAGATACGCAGTATTTT
>TRBJ2-2|NA|once|TRBV7-9
CASRGNAGELFF
TGTGCCAGCAGAGGGAATGCCGGGGAGCTGTTTTTT
>TRBJ1-4|TRBD1|NA|TRBV7-2
CASSSQGAINEKLFF
TGTGCCAGCAGCTCACAGGGGGCGATTAATGAAAAACTGTTTTTT
>TRBJ2-7|NA|once|TRBV5-1
CASSLVAGAVEQYF
TGCGCCAGCAGCTTGGTTGCAGGGGCCGTCGAGCAGTACTTC
>TRBJ2-7|NA|NA|TRBV12-2
CASRLADRGENEQYF
TGTGCAAGTCGCTTAGCCGACAGGGGTGAGAACGAGCAGTACTTC
>TRBJ2-5|NA|NA|TRBV9
CASSEASDRFYQETQYF
TGTGCCAGCAGCGAAGCTAGCGACCGGTTCTACCAAGAGACCCAGTACTTC
>TRBJ2-2|NA|NA|TRBV23-1
CASSHSRDRSEGELFF
TGCGCCAGCAGTCATTCCCGGGACCGGTCGGAGGGGGAGCTGTTTTTT
>TRBJ1-1|TRBD1|NA|TRBV11-2
CASSRDRAYYTEAFF
TGTGCCAGCAGCCGGGACAGGGCTTATTACACTGAAGCTTTCTTT
>TRBJ2-1|TRBD2|NA|TRBV4-3
CASSQMGLGVNEQFF
TGCGCCAGCAGCCAGATGGGACTAGGGGTTAATGAGCAGTTCTTC
>TRBJ1-3|NA|NA|TRBV7-2
CASSLQVSSGNTIYF
TGTGCCAGCAGTCTTCAGGTTAGCTCTGGAAACACCATATATTTT
>TRBJ1-2|NA|NA|TRBV5-5
CASSFVNNYGYTF
TGTGCCAGCAGCTTCGTCAACAACTATGGCTACACCTTC
>TRBJ2-3|TRBD1|NA|TRBV12-5
CASGLPRGQGLPDTQYF
TGTGCTAGTGGTTTGCCCAGAGGACAGGGTCTGCCAGATACGCAGTATTTT
>TRBJ2-5|NA|NA|TRBV6-1
CASENLERAYF
TGTGCCAGCGAAAACTTGGAACGAGCGTACTTC
>TRBJ2-5|NA|NA|TRBV29-1
CSAAQGQETQYF
TGCAGCGCCGCACAGGGCCAAGAGACCCAGTACTTC
>TRBJ2-1|TRBD2|NA|TRBV18
CASSQLAGVSDEQFF
TGTGCCAGCTCACAACTAGCGGGAGTATCAGATGAGCAGTTCTTC
>TRBJ2-1|NA|NA|TRBV20-1
CSADYNEQFF
TGCAGTGCCGATTACAATGAGCAGTTCTTC
>TRBJ1-1|NA|NA|TRBV28
CASRTRRRNTEAFF
TGTGCCAGCAGGACAAGGAGGCGAAACACTGAAGCTTTCTTT
>TRBJ1-2|NA|NA|TRBV6-1
CASSEEFLTRYGYTF
TGTGCCAGCAGTGAAGAATTCCTGACCCGCTATGGCTACACCTTC
>TRBJ2-3|NA|NA|TRBV18
CASSPVGSTDTQYF
TGTGCCAGCTCACCGGTCGGAAGCACAGATACGCAGTATTTT
>TRBJ2-3|TRBD1|once|TRBV6-1
CATMMDRGTDTQYF
TGTGCCACCATGATGGACAGGGGGACAGATACGCAGTATTTT
>TRBJ2-3|NA|NA|TRBV7-9
CASSSDFRGSTDTQYF
TGTGCCAGCAGCTCCGATTTTAGGGGTAGCACAGATACGCAGTATTTT
>TRBJ2-3|NA|NA|TRBV4-1
CASSQVDLQQNTQYF
TGCGCCAGCAGCCAAGTGGACTTACAACAGAATACGCAGTATTTT
>TRBJ2-5|NA|once|TRBV19
CASSIGQGKETQYF
TGTGCCAGTAGTATAGGCCAGGGTAAAGAGACCCAGTACTTC
>TRBJ2-7|NA|NA|TRBV27
CASSLGAGEQYF
TGTGCCAGCAGTTTAGGGGCTGGCGAGCAGTACTTC